This T cell receptor beta chain was documented in a study of Tregs in tolerant kidney transplant recipients. Study results and caveats: The most relevant donor-specific Treg TCRbeta repertoire apparently came from expansion with activated donor B cells. Donor-specific Treg expansion exceeded global Treg expansion in tolerant patients, suggesting antigen drive. The small number of patients limits these findings pending further validation.

The CDR3 runs 17 residues. V was clipped by 6 bases and J by 5 bases; unmatched bases: 18. Germline CDR1 reads SEHNR; CDR2 reads FQNEAQ (reference sequence). A note on this clone: Antigen unknown.

After around 6 days with irradiated graft donor PBMCs, CFSE-labeled recipient PBMCs were FACS-sorted. The method was immunoSEQ multiplex PCR; TCRdb's version includes in-frame clones alone and lacks a portion of them. The repertoire holds some 15,000 clones, nearly 55% seen once, with 3% to 4% in the top ten. The material was CD4+ T cells from blood cultured with allogeneic cells, obtained before the transplant. This TCR was recovered from a human patient who received a combined kidney and bone marrow transplant. The genes are TRBV7-9 and TRBJ1-2; TRBD1 matches 7 bases. The CDR3 nucleotides read TGTGCCAGCAGTCCGAATCCCGGGACATCAGGGGGGTATGGCTACACCTTC. This gives the protein CASSPNPGTSGGYGYTF.